This is a list of T cell receptor beta chains from one sample in a study of control samples from healthy donors and cancer patients. Sequencing used immunoSEQ multiplex PCR; TCRdb keeps in-frame clones, though not all of them. Among more than 100,000 clones listed, around 93% were seen once. Sequencing input: blood. These receptors were obtained from a man younger than 30 in good health. Both conserved end residues are part of each CDR3. D genes are given only for firm matches. Clone sizes are given selectively: once, few, many, or a class where the clone is expanded.

NA,TRBV5-6,TRBJ1-5,NA,TGTGCCAGCAGCTACCGGGGTCGAGGGCAGCCCCAGCATTTT,CASSYRGRGQPQHF
NA,TRBV9,TRBJ2-7,NA,TGTGCCAGCAGCGTTTCCGGAGCTACGTCAGGCGAGCAGTACTTC,CASSVSGATSGEQYF
NA,TRBV5-6,TRBJ1-6,TRBD1,TGTGCCAGCAGATCCAGGGGGGCCTATAATTCACCCCTCCACTTT,CASRSRGAYNSPLHF
NA,TRBV5-1,TRBJ1-1,TRBD1,TGCGCCAGCAGCTCGGACCAGGGGGCAGCGGGCACTGAAGCTTTCTTT,CASSSDQGAAGTEAFF
NA,TRBV9,TRBJ1-4,NA,TGTGCCAGCAGCTCCCCGGCAGATGTTAATGAAAAACTGTTTTTT,CASSSPADVNEKLFF
NA,TRBV2,TRBJ1-1,NA,TGTGCCAGCAGTGAATACGGCATGAACACTGAAGCTTTCTTT,CASSEYGMNTEAFF
NA,TRBV5-1,TRBJ1-1,NA,TGCGCCAGCAGCTTGGCCCAACAGAATCCGGCTTTCTTT,CASSLAQQNPAFF
NA,TRBV5-1,TRBJ2-1,NA,TGCGCCAGCAGCTTGGCCTGGAGGGGAGAATACAATGAGCAGTTCTTC,CASSLAWRGEYNEQFF
once,TRBV3-1/TRBV3-2,TRBJ2-5,NA,TGTGCCAGCAGCCAAGTGACCAGACTAGATAGTTTGCCCCAAGAGACCCAGTACTTC,CASSQVTRLDSLPQETQYF
NA,TRBV5-4,TRBJ2-1,NA,TGTGCCAGCAGGGGTGGTTGGAATGAGCAGTTCTTC,CASRGGWNEQFF
NA,TRBV12-3/TRBV12-4,TRBJ2-1,NA,TGTGCCAGCAGCCGTGGGACGGGGACGCAGTTCTTC,CASSRGTGTQFF
NA,TRBV11-3,TRBJ2-1,NA,TGTGCCAGCAGCATGGGGACGCGGGGCCTTGAGCAGTTCTTC,CASSMGTRGLEQFF
NA,TRBV27,TRBJ2-5,NA,TGTGCCAGCAGTCTGCGGGACCACCAAGAGACCCAGTACTTC,CASSLRDHQETQYF
NA,TRBV7-9,TRBJ2-1,TRBD1,TGTGCCAGCACCCAGGGGGCTCACTACAATGAGCAGTTCTTC,CASTQGAHYNEQFF
NA,TRBV5-4,TRBJ2-7,TRBD2,TGTGCCAGCAGCTTGCGGAGCGGGGGCCCCTACGAGCAGTACTTC,CASSLRSGGPYEQYF
NA,TRBV30,TRBJ2-2,TRBD1,TGTGCCTGGAGCGTTCCGGGACAGGGCAACACCGGGGAGCTGTTTTTT,CAWSVPGQGNTGELFF
NA,TRBV5-5,TRBJ1-5,NA,TGTGCCAGCAGCTTGTTGCTTAATCAGCCCCAGCATTTT,CASSLLLNQPQHF
NA,TRBV3-1/TRBV3-2,TRBJ1-1,NA,TGTGCCAGCAGCCAAGCTGTGGGCCCGAAGAACACTGAAGCTTTCTTT,CASSQAVGPKNTEAFF
NA,TRBV13,TRBJ2-7,NA,TGTGCCAGCAGCATGCCGGGACGGAAATCCTACGAGCAGTACTTC,CASSMPGRKSYEQYF
NA,TRBV19,TRBJ1-6,TRBD1,TGTGCCAGTAGTTCTCGGACAGGGGGAGGTTCACCCCTCCACTTT,CASSSRTGGGSPLHF
NA,TRBV6-5,TRBJ1-2,TRBD1,TGTGCCAGCAGTAGACAGGGGAGTGGCTACACCTTC,CASSRQGSGYTF
NA,TRBV29-1,TRBJ1-1,NA,TGCAGCGCTAGGGACCCGGGAGCGGGCACTGAAGCTTTCTTT,CSARDPGAGTEAFF
NA,TRBV30,TRBJ1-1,TRBD1,TGTGCCTGGAGTGTACAGGGGGCATACGAAGCTTTCTTT,CAWSVQGAYEAFF
NA,TRBV7-3,TRBJ2-5,NA,TGTGCCAGCAGCCCCGGCGTAAAGGTCCCAGAGACCCAGTACTTC,CASSPGVKVPETQYF
NA,TRBV11-1,TRBJ1-1,NA,TGTGCCAGCAGCCCAGACCGGTTGAACACTGAAGCTTTCTTT,CASSPDRLNTEAFF
NA,TRBV2,TRBJ1-1,NA,TGTGCCAGCAGTGAAGAGGTAGGGCGCGTGGCTGAAGCTTTCTTT,CASSEEVGRVAEAFF
NA,TRBV27,TRBJ2-3,NA,TGTGCCAGCACCCCACGGGACAAATACACAGATACGCAGTATTTT,CASTPRDKYTDTQYF
NA,TRBV2,TRBJ2-5,TRBD2,TGTGCCAGCAGTGGGTTAGCGGGGGGAGAGACCCAGTACTTC,CASSGLAGGETQYF
NA,TRBV14,TRBJ1-5,NA,TGTGCCAGCAGCCAGGGTCGGTATAGCAATCAGCCCCAGCATTTT,CASSQGRYSNQPQHF
NA,TRBV7-3,TRBJ2-5,NA,TGTGCCAGCAGCATCCAAGAGACCCAGTACTTC,CASSIQETQYF
NA,TRBV7-9,TRBJ2-7,TRBD1,TGTGCCAGCAGCTTAGGAGGACAGGGCCACGAGCAGTACTTC,CASSLGGQGHEQYF
NA,TRBV4-1,TRBJ1-6,NA,TGCGCCAGCAGCCCACCGCTGGGGAGCGCTAATTCACCCCTCCACTTT,CASSPPLGSANSPLHF
NA,TRBV6-2/TRBV6-3,TRBJ2-7,TRBD1,TGTGCCAGCAGTTATCGGACAGGCTCCTACGAGCAGTACTTC,CASSYRTGSYEQYF